Presented here are 28 T cell receptor beta chains from one specimen sequenced in a study of blood T cell repertoires in COVID-19. Clones were read by immunoSEQ multiplex PCR, and TCRdb kept only the in-frame ones, dropping some. Of about 300,000 clones in the sample, approximately 89% are singletons; the top ten hold about 2%. The sequenced sample consisted of peripheral blood. These receptors came from a woman in her thirties with COVID-19, enrolled during active disease.

The count of this clone is one. Other DNA sequences from this sample encode an identical CDR3 as well. This chain links TRBV5-1 with TRBJ1-1; D is possibly TRBD1 (5 bases). Germline V gene data show CDR1 as SGHRS and CDR2 as YFSETQ. CDR3 size: 13 residues. The V and J ends lost 2 bases and 1 base respectively, with 6 bases between them. The CDR3 DNA follows: TGCGCCAGCAGCTTCGGGGGGAACACTGAAGCTTTCTTT. Translation gives CASSFGGNTEAFF.

The rearrangement links TRBV2 to TRBJ1-1, with D possibly being TRBD1 (5 bases). The ends were cut back, 4 bases at V and 5 bases at J, with 14 bases in the middle. The CDR3 totals 14 residues. Germline CDR1 and CDR2: SNHLY and FYNNEI. CDR3 sequence reads: CASSVNFRETEAFF. The CDR3 coding sequence is TGTGCCAGCAGTGTAAACTTCAGGGAAACTGAAGCTTTCTTT.

The genes are TRBV27 and TRBJ1-2; 10 bases align to TRBD1. Looked up from germline, CDR1 is MNHEY and CDR2 is SMNVEV (reference sequence). J was trimmed by 6 bases and V by 6 bases; bases with no gene match: 7. CDR3 size: 14 residues. This CDR3 reads CASSVAGTGDGYTF. The DNA of the CDR3 is TGTGCCAGCAGCGTAGCCGGGACAGGGGATGGCTACACCTTC.

This chain uses TRBV18 with TRBJ1-2, with TRBD1 matching over 10 bases. The trim removed 8 bases at V and 2 bases at J, leaving 5 bases unmatched. The germline CDR1 and CDR2 sequences are KGHSH and LQKENI. CDR3 length: 14 amino acids. The CDR3 region is CASTDRGLNYGYTF. DNA for the CDR3: TGTGCCAGCACCGACAGGGGGCTGAACTATGGCTACACCTTC.

This chain uses TRBV7-2 with TRBJ1-5, with D possibly TRBD1 on 6 matching bases. The ends were cut back, 7 bases at V and 4 bases at J, with 14 bases in the middle. CDR3 length equals 14 residues. Germline V gene lookup returns CDR1 SGHTA and CDR2 FQGNSA. The CDR3 loop is CASTRGAGNQPQHF. In DNA form, the CDR3 reads TGTGCCAGCACGCGGGGGGCAGGGAATCAGCCCCAGCATTTT.

The rearrangement uses TRBV2 and TRBJ2-5, with TRBD1 matching over 8 bases. The J segment lost 1 base and the V segment lost 4 bases, leaving 2 bases of the junction unmatched. The CDR3 is made up of 14 amino acids. Germline assignment: CDR1 SNHLY and CDR2 FYNNEI. The CDR3 here is CASSGTGGQETQYF. Here the CDR3 DNA reads TGTGCCAGCAGTGGCACAGGGGGCCAAGAGACCCAGTACTTC.

The rearrangement joins TRBV18 to TRBJ2-1; 10 bases are a match to TRBD1. The CDR3 length is 15 residues. V was clipped by 4 bases and J by 6 bases; unmatched bases: 6. CDR1 is KGHSH and CDR2 is LQKENI in the germline V gene. CDR3 DNA sequence: TGTGCCAGCTCACGGGGACAGGGGTATGGCAATGAGCAGTTCTTC. Encoded protein: CASSRGQGYGNEQFF.

This CDR3 reads CASSQLGGTGELFF. Here the CDR3 DNA reads TGTGCCAGTAGTCAACTAGGGGGCACCGGGGAGCTGTTTTTT. The V call is TRBV19, the J call TRBJ2-2; TRBD1 might be the D (6 bases). Trimming took off 5 bases at V and 4 bases at J, with 11 bases between the two ends. CDR1 is LNHDA, CDR2 SQIVND, per germline (reference sequence). The CDR3 spans 14 residues.

The genes are TRBV30 and TRBJ1-6; TRBD1 matches 9 bases. Trimming cost V 3 bases and J 6 bases; bases outside gene matches: 9. CDR3 size: 16 residues. Germline CDR1 reads GTSNPN; CDR2 reads SVGIG (reference sequence). The DNA for the CDR3 is TGTGCCTGGAGCCGGGACAGGGTTAATTCTAATTCACCCCTCCACTTT. Translating it yields CAWSRDRVNSNSPLHF.

The V gene is TRBV5-1, the J gene TRBJ2-1; 9 bases line up with TRBD2. V dropped 0 bases and J dropped 5; count of bases not matched to a gene: 9. Germline CDR1 SGHRS, CDR2 YFSETQ. The CDR3 has 17 amino acids. CDR3 amino acids: CASSLGSGSGPDNEQFF. The CDR3 coding sequence is TGCGCCAGCAGCTTGGGTAGCGGGAGTGGCCCTGACAATGAGCAGTTCTTC.

J is TRBJ2-1 and V is TRBV6-5; tentatively, D is TRBD2 (5 bases). Germline V lookup: CDR1 MNHEY, CDR2 SVGAGI. V was trimmed by 5 bases and J by 2 bases, leaving 7 bases between them. The CDR3 has 13 amino acids. CDR3 sequence: CASSPLAYNEQFF. In DNA form, the CDR3 reads TGTGCCAGCAGTCCACTAGCCTACAATGAGCAGTTCTTC.

The rearrangement links TRBV28 to TRBJ2-1; possible D gene TRBD2, 5 bases. This CDR3 has 15 residues. Germline CDR1 MDHEN, CDR2 SYDVKM. V shed 7 bases and J shed 2 bases, with 15 bases lying between them. The CDR3 is CASTSTGVPYNEQFF. CDR3 in DNA: TGTGCCAGCACTTCGACCGGGGTCCCCTACAATGAGCAGTTCTTC.

The chain uses TRBV12-3 or TRBV12-4 and TRBJ1-5, with D unresolved. CDR3 length: 12 amino acids. V lost 6 bases, J lost 9 bases, and 12 bases lay in between. The CDR3 reads CASSLEEGPQHF. The CDR3 coding sequence is TGTGCCAGCAGCTTGGAGGAGGGGCCCCAGCATTTT.

The chain uses TRBV27 and TRBJ2-7; 11 bases align to TRBD2. This CDR3 has 15 residues. Germline loops: CDR1 MNHEY, CDR2 SMNVEV (reference sequence). Trimming at V came to 2 bases and at J to 3 bases, leaving 3 bases not matched to a gene. For the CDR3, the DNA is TGTGCCAGCAGTTTAGCCGGACTAGCGGGCTACGAGCAGTACTTC. Translated, it gives CASSLAGLAGYEQYF.

The J gene is TRBJ1-4, the V gene TRBV6-5; no firm D call. V lost 6 bases and J lost 3, with 14 bases in between. CDR1 and CDR2 (germline): MNHEY, SVGAGI. The CDR3 extends over 15 amino acids. CDR3 DNA sequence: TGTGCCAGCAGGGGCGAGGGCTCGCCTAATGAAAAACTGTTTTTT. Translated: CASRGEGSPNEKLFF.

The chain employs TRBV5-4 and TRBJ1-6; a possible D gene is TRBD1 (5 bases). CDR3 length: 14 residues. Per the germline V gene, CDR1 is SGHNT and CDR2 is YYREEE (reference sequence). Trimming removed 0 bases from V and 7 bases from J, with 8 bases in between. CDR3 loop: CASSLERGNSPLHF. CDR3 sequence (DNA): TGTGCCAGCAGCTTGGAGCGGGGGAATTCACCCCTCCACTTT.

The rearrangement joins TRBV11-2 to TRBJ2-4; 7 bases match TRBD1. V was clipped by 4 bases and J by 8 bases; unmatched bases: 14. Germline V gives CDR1 SGHAT, CDR2 FQNNGV. The CDR3 loop spans 16 amino acids. The CDR3 loop is CASSSRRGPTVDIQYF. DNA of the CDR3: TGTGCCAGCAGCTCTCGAAGGGGGCCCACGGTAGACATTCAGTACTTC.

The chain joins TRBV7-9 to TRBJ2-1, with 10 bases matching TRBD2. V gave up 4 bases and J gave up 8 bases; unmatched junction bases: 8. Germline CDR1 and CDR2: SEHNR and FQNEAQ (reference sequence). The CDR3 length is 15 residues. CDR3 in amino acids: CASSYVAGGVHEQFF. The CDR3 DNA follows: TGTGCCAGCAGCTATGTAGCGGGAGGTGTCCATGAGCAGTTCTTC.

A single count supports this clone. The chain is built from TRBV19 and TRBJ1-2; D gene uncertain. This CDR3 contains 14 residues. The germline V and J ends were trimmed by 4 bases and 0 bases, with 9 bases remaining between them. Germline CDR1 and CDR2: LNHDA and SQIVND (reference sequence). The CDR3 sequence: CASSTRDANYGYTF. CDR3 in DNA: TGTGCCAGTAGTACACGAGATGCTAACTATGGCTACACCTTC.

The V gene is TRBV3-1 (or the pseudogene TRBV3-2), the J gene TRBJ2-1, with D possibly matching TRBD1 (5 bases). V lost 0 bases and J 8 bases, leaving 14 bases between the germline ends. The CDR3 length is 15 residues. Germline values: CDR1 LGHDT, CDR2 YNNKEL (reference sequence). This CDR3 reads CASSQEVKGFDEQFF. The DNA of the CDR3 is TGTGCCAGCAGCCAAGAGGTTAAGGGGTTCGATGAGCAGTTCTTC.

The chain has TRBV28 and TRBJ1-6; D may be TRBD1 (5 bases). The V end was cut by 2 bases, the J end by 6 bases, with 11 bases between. CDR1 MDHEN and CDR2 SYDVKM come from the germline V gene. This CDR3 comprises 15 residues. The CDR3 spells CASSLQGTVNSPLHF. The CDR3 bases are TGTGCCAGCAGTTTACAGGGTACGGTTAATTCACCCCTCCACTTT.

The table lists this clone with a count of one. V is TRBV7-9 and J is TRBJ2-1; 7 positions agree with TRBD2. The junction had 4 bases not matched to a gene; V was cut back by 3 bases and J by 2 bases. This CDR3 contains 15 residues. Germline lookup yields CDR1 SEHNR and CDR2 FQNEAQ (reference sequence). Here the CDR3 reads CASSFPAGTYNEQFF. The CDR3 DNA sequence: TGTGCCAGCAGCTTCCCAGCGGGGACCTACAATGAGCAGTTCTTC.

The chain uses TRBV9 and TRBJ2-7; possible D gene TRBD2, 5 bases. The CDR3 spans 14 residues. Trimming left V 2 bases short and J 6 bases short, with 15 bases between. The V gene's germline CDR1 is SGDLS and CDR2 YYNGEE. The CDR3 sequence: CASSVYGSSGEQYF. For the CDR3, the DNA is TGTGCCAGCAGCGTTTATGGGAGCTCTGGCGAGCAGTACTTC.

The V call is TRBV18, the J call TRBJ1-5; no definite D call. V lost 3 bases and J 4 bases, leaving 4 bases between the germline ends. The germline gives CDR1 KGHSH, CDR2 LQKENI. The CDR3 contains 12 residues. CDR3 coding DNA: TGTGCCAGCTCACCCGTAAATCAGCCCCAGCATTTT. Its protein is CASSPVNQPQHF.

The rearrangement joins TRBV13 to TRBJ2-2; 14 bases are shared with TRBD2. The CDR3 runs to 17 residues. Per the germline V gene, CDR1 is PRHDT and CDR2 is FYEKMQ (reference sequence). V gave up 5 bases and J gave up 4 bases; unmatched junction bases: 6. The CDR3 DNA reads TGTGCCAGCAGCCCCGGGACTAGCGGGAGAATCACCGGGGAGCTGTTTTTT. Protein sequence: CASSPGTSGRITGELFF.

The V call is TRBV7-2, the J call TRBJ2-7, with TRBD2 matching over 13 bases. The germline CDR1 and CDR2 sequences are SGHTA and FQGNSA. The CDR3 contains 16 residues. The junction had 10 bases not matched to a gene; V was cut back by 5 bases and J by 6 bases. The CDR3 sequence: CASSPPGLAGVGEQYF. As DNA, the CDR3 is TGTGCCAGCAGCCCCCCCGGACTAGCGGGAGTTGGCGAGCAGTACTTC.

This clone was picked up one time. The CDR3 protein is CASSFDRGQGQPQHF. The CDR3 DNA follows: TGTGCCAGCAGCTTTGACAGGGGGCAGGGTCAGCCCCAGCATTTT. The chain couples TRBV5-5 to TRBJ1-5, with TRBD1 identical over 10 bases. J lost 6 bases, V lost 2 bases, and 5 bases had no gene match. Germline values: CDR1 SGHKS, CDR2 YYEKEE (reference sequence). The CDR3 loop spans 15 amino acids.

The rearrangement joins TRBV6-5 to TRBJ1-1, with D hard to call. V lost 4 bases and J lost 3, with 9 bases in between. Germline CDR1 MNHEY, CDR2 SVGAGI. The CDR3 is 13 amino acids. The CDR3: CASSSQRYTEAFF. The CDR3 nucleotides read TGTGCCAGCAGTTCACAGAGATACACTGAAGCTTTCTTT.